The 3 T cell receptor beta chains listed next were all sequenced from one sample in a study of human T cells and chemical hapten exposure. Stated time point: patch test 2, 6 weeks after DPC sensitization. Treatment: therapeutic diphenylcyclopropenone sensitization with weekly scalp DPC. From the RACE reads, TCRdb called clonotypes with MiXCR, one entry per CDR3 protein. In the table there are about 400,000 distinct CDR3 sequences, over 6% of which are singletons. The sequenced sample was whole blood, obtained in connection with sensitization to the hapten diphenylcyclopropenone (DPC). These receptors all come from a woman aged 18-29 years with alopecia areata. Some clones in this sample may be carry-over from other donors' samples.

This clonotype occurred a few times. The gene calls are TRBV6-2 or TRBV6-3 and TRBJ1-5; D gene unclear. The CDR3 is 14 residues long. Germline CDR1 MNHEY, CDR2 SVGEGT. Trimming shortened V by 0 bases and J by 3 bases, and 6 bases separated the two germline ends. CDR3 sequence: CASSYSRDNQPQHF. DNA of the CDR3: TGTGCCAGCAGTTACTCGCGAGACAATCAGCCCCAGCATTTT.

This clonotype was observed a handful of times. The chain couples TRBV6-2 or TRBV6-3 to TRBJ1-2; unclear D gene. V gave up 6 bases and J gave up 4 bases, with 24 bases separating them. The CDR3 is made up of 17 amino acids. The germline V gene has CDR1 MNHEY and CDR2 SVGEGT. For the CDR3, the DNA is TGTGCCAGCAGCAAAACTACCTCCGGCACAGAACCCTATGGCTACACCTTC. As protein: CASSKTTSGTEPYGYTF.

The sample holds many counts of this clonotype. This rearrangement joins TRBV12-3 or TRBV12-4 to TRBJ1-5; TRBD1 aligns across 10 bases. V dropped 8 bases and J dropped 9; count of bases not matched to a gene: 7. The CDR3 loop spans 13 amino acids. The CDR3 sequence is CASHGTGEGPQHF. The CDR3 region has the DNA TGTGCCAGCCATGGGACAGGGGAAGGGCCCCAGCATTTT.